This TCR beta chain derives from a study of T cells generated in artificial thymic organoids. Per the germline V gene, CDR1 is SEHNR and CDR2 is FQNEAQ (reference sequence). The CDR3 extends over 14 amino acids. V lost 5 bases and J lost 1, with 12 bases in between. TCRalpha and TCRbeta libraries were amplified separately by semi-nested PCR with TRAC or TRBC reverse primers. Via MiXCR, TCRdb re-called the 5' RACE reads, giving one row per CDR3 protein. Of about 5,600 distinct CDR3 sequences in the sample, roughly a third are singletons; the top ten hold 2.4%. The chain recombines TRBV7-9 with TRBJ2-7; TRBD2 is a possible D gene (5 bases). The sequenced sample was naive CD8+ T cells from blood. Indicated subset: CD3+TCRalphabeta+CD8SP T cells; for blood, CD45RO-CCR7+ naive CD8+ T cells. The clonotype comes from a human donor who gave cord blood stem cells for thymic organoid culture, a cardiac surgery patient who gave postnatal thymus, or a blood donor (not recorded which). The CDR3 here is CASSGARTSYEQYF. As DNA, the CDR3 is TGTGCCAGCAGCGGAGCCAGGACTTCCTACGAGCAGTACTTC.